This is a list of T cell receptor beta chains from one sample in a study of T cell responses to AZD1222 COVID-19 vaccine. Generated by immunoSEQ multiplex PCR, the TCRdb table keeps only in-frame clones and is missing some. This specimen shows 150,000 or so clones; the ten leading clones hold around 2.2%. The sample comprised peripheral blood. All receptors derive from an adult in good health. CDR3s include the opening cysteine and the closing phenylalanine or tryptophan. D genes are given only for firm matches.

j_call	v_call	d_call	cdr3_nt	cdr3_aa
TRBJ1-3	TRBV6-5	TRBD1	TGTGCCAGCAGTCTCGAGACAGGGAGTGGAAACACCATATATTTT	CASSLETGSGNTIYF
TRBJ1-3	TRBV9	.	TGTGCCAGCAGCGTAGATGCGAGGGTTGGAAACACCATATATTTT	CASSVDARVGNTIYF
TRBJ1-1	TRBV19	TRBD1	TGTGCCAGTAGGGACAGGGCGTTGAACACTGAAGCTTTCTTT	CASRDRALNTEAFF
TRBJ2-7	TRBV5-6	.	TGTGCCAGCACCTCGGACAGCTCCTACGAGCAGTACTTC	CASTSDSSYEQYF
TRBJ1-2	TRBV4-2	.	TGTGCCAGCAGCCAAGGGGGTAACTATGGCTACACCTTC	CASSQGGNYGYTF
TRBJ1-3	TRBV2	.	TGTGCCAGCAGAGAGAGCTCTGGAAACACCATATATTTT	CASRESSGNTIYF
TRBJ1-4	TRBV20-1	.	TGCAGTGCCAGTCCTTCAACTAATGAAAAACTGTTTTTT	CSASPSTNEKLFF
TRBJ2-3	TRBV19	.	TGTGCCAGTAGTACTTTAGGACGGACAAGCACAGATACGCAGTATTTT	CASSTLGRTSTDTQYF
TRBJ1-5	TRBV19	TRBD1	TGTGCCAGTAGTCTGGGACAGGCCGGAGGTCAGCCCCAGCATTTT	CASSLGQAGGQPQHF
TRBJ2-3	TRBV4-1	.	TGCGCCAGCAGCCAAGGTCTAGGCCCCCCCACAGATACGCAGTATTTT	CASSQGLGPPTDTQYF
TRBJ1-1	TRBV2	.	TGTGCCAGCAGGTCACCAGGAGAAGCTTTCTTT	CASRSPGEAFF
TRBJ2-7	TRBV3-1/TRBV3-2	.	TGTGCCAGCAGCCAATTGGGAATCTCCTACGAGCAGTACTTC	CASSQLGISYEQYF
TRBJ1-2	TRBV12-2	.	TGTGCAAGTCGCTTAGTCGCAGGTACCTATGGCTACACCTTC	CASRLVAGTYGYTF
TRBJ1-4	TRBV6-5	.	TGTGCCAGCAGTTACTCGAGGCAGGGAGATGAAAAACTGTTTTTT	CASSYSRQGDEKLFF
TRBJ1-3	TRBV18	TRBD1	TGTGCCAGCTCCTCGCCCGACAGGGTAGCTGGAAACACCATATATTTT	CASSSPDRVAGNTIYF
TRBJ1-1	TRBV7-8	.	TGTGCCAGCAGCTTACCCCGGAACACTGAAGCTTTCTTT	CASSLPRNTEAFF
TRBJ1-3	TRBV25-1	.	TGTGCCAGCAGCCCAGTGGGGTACTCTGGAAACACCATATATTTT	CASSPVGYSGNTIYF
TRBJ2-2	TRBV5-1	.	TGCGCCAGCAGCTTGGTAGGGAACACCGGGGAGCTGTTTTTT	CASSLVGNTGELFF
TRBJ2-1	TRBV5-1	TRBD2	TGCGCCAGCAGAGAACCAGCGGGGGGCGGGTACAATGAGCAGTTCTTC	CASREPAGGGYNEQFF